This entry is about one TCR beta chain. The study ran its PCR with 60 Vbeta and 13 Jbeta primers. Study processing details: In a later analysis, the count reached some 73 million unique TCR beta chains, with around 10 million shared. TCRdb's table, derived via immunoSEQ multiplex PCR, lists solely in-frame clones and lacks some. V and J calls and clone size come straight from that table; D and trimming were deduced from the DNA. The sample shows approximately 150,000 clones, approximately 71% of them seen only once. This sample stems from a study of cytomegalovirus exposure and HLA in healthy donors. As for the study in general: The Caucasian-associated ancestry cluster held under 90% of around 380 genotyped donors.

Germline V CDR1 and CDR2: SEHNR, FQNEAQ (reference sequence). This CDR3 has 18 amino acids. After removal of 2 bases from V and 3 bases from J, the junction contained 13 bases not matched to a gene. The chain links TRBV7-9 to TRBJ2-1; 7 nucleotides line up with TRBD2. The sample taken for sequencing was PBMCs. The receptor was derived from a man younger than 30 in good health and CMV-seropositive. CDR3 in amino acids: CASSLLGGGGSVYNEQFF. The CDR3 DNA follows: TGTGCCAGCAGCTTATTAGGTGGCGGCGGGAGCGTCTACAATGAGCAGTTCTTC.